These T cell receptor beta chains were read from a single sample in a study of OX40 agonist ivuxolimab in advanced cancers. Sequencing was performed with immunoSEQ multiplex PCR; in TCRdb, only in-frame clones are kept and a portion is missing. The sample consists of 65,000 to 95,000 clones, more than 70% of them appearing once. The source was CD4+ or CD8+ T cells sorted from blood, collected in a trial of the OX40 agonist ivuxolimab. The receptors originated from an adult with an advanced solid tumor such as melanoma, head and neck, liver or kidney cancer. Each CDR3 is given with its conserved first and last residue. D genes are given only for firm matches. A row's size may be missing; if present it is once, few, many or a size class.

d_call,j_call,clone_size,v_call,cdr3_nt,cdr3_aa
NA,TRBJ1-2,NA,TRBV27,TGTGCCAGCAGTCCAAGAGGTCAGGGCAACTATGGCTACACCTTC,CASSPRGQGNYGYTF
NA,TRBJ2-7,NA,TRBV7-6,TGTGCCAGCAGGGCCGGCGGCTCCTACGAGCAGTACTTC,CASRAGGSYEQYF
TRBD1,TRBJ2-6,NA,TRBV2,TGTGCCAGCAGGAAGGACAGGTGGGCCTCTGGGGCCAACGTCCTGACTTTC,CASRKDRWASGANVLTF
TRBD1,TRBJ2-1,NA,TRBV15,TGTGCCACCAGCAGAGAATTACAGGGGCCACAAGTCTTC,CATSRELQGPQVF
TRBD1,TRBJ1-1,few,TRBV19,TGTGCCAGTAGTCTCTACGGACAGGGTCACACTGAAGCTTTCTTT,CASSLYGQGHTEAFF
TRBD1,TRBJ2-7,NA,TRBV29-1,TGCAGCGCCATGGGACAGACTAAGGGCGAGCAGTACTTC,CSAMGQTKGEQYF
TRBD1,TRBJ1-5,NA,TRBV6-5,TGTGCCAGCAGTCCCCAGAGGGGGCATCAGCCCCAGCATTTT,CASSPQRGHQPQHF
NA,TRBJ1-4,NA,TRBV7-8,TGTGCCAGCAGCTTAGCCGATTCGGGGCAAAAACTGTTTTTT,CASSLADSGQKLFF
NA,TRBJ2-2,NA,TRBV2,TGTGCCAGCCGGGTTAGCTGGACTTCCGGGGAGCTGTTTTTT,CASRVSWTSGELFF
NA,TRBJ2-3,NA,TRBV7-2,TGTGCCAGCAGCTTAGCGACGTTCACAGATACGCAGTATTTT,CASSLATFTDTQYF
TRBD1,TRBJ1-2,NA,TRBV5-6,TGTGCCAGCAGCTTACAGGGGGCGGACTATGGCTACACCTTC,CASSLQGADYGYTF
TRBD2,TRBJ2-3,NA,TRBV7-9,TGTGCCAGCAGCTTAGCGGGAGGGGTTGTGGATACGCAGTATTTT,CASSLAGGVVDTQYF
NA,TRBJ1-3,NA,TRBV5-1,TGCGCCAGCAGCTTGGACACCGGCTCTGGAAACACCATATATTTT,CASSLDTGSGNTIYF
NA,TRBJ2-7,NA,TRBV5-1,TGCGCCAGCAGCTTGGGGTCCGGGGGCCTAACCTCCGAGCAGTACTTC,CASSLGSGGLTSEQYF
TRBD2,TRBJ2-2,NA,TRBV19,TGTGCCAGTAGGGGGGGACTAGCGAGGGCCGGGGAGCTGTTTTTT,CASRGGLARAGELFF
NA,TRBJ2-7,NA,TRBV7-2,TGTGCCAGCCGGGGGATTGTTACCTACGAGCAGTACTTC,CASRGIVTYEQYF
NA,TRBJ2-3,NA,TRBV28,TGTGCCAGCCTAAACAGGGAGTTGAGCACAGATACGCAGTATTTT,CASLNRELSTDTQYF
NA,TRBJ2-7,NA,TRBV7-2,TGTGCCAGCAGCCCCGGGCGGGGCTACGAGCAGTACTTC,CASSPGRGYEQYF
NA,TRBJ1-1,NA,TRBV2,TGTGCCAGCAGTAACCGGGAGCTGAACACTGAAGCTTTCTTT,CASSNRELNTEAFF
TRBD2,TRBJ2-3,NA,TRBV19,TGTGCCAGTTCCAACCCGGGACTAGCGGGAGTTCGGGATACGCAGTATTTT,CASSNPGLAGVRDTQYF
TRBD2,TRBJ2-3,NA,TRBV30,TGTGCCTGGGGGACTAGCGGGAGCCCAGATACGCAGTATTTT,CAWGTSGSPDTQYF
TRBD1,TRBJ1-4,NA,TRBV7-8,TGTGCCAGCAGCTTATATCTCCAGGGGGAAGAAAAACTGTTTTTT,CASSLYLQGEEKLFF
TRBD1,TRBJ2-1,NA,TRBV18,TGTGCCAGCTCACCACAAGGACAGGGGGCTGGTGAGCAGTTCTTC,CASSPQGQGAGEQFF
TRBD1,TRBJ1-1,NA,TRBV5-1,TGCGCCAGCAGCACCCAACAGGGGGCGACTGAAGCTTTCTTT,CASSTQQGATEAFF
TRBD1,TRBJ1-5,NA,TRBV6-6,TGTGCCAGCAGTCTGGGGACAGGGGGCGGCAATCAGCCCCAGCATTTT,CASSLGTGGGNQPQHF
NA,TRBJ2-1,NA,TRBV30,TGTGCCTGGAGTGGACCCTACAATGAGCAGTTCTTC,CAWSGPYNEQFF
NA,TRBJ2-5,NA,TRBV15,TGTGCCACCAGCAGAGAGGCTAGGATTGAAGAGACCCAGTACTTC,CATSREARIEETQYF
NA,TRBJ1-4,NA,TRBV5-1,TGCGCCAGCAGCCCAGACGGCCGGAATGAAAAACTGTTTTTT,CASSPDGRNEKLFF
NA,TRBJ1-1,NA,TRBV28,TGTGCCAGCAGACGAGGAACAGGGTGGACTGAAGCTTTCTTT,CASRRGTGWTEAFF